The T cell receptor (beta chain) described here comes from a study of human T cells and chemical hapten exposure. Findings of the study overall: With DPC sensitization, TCRs exceeding 1 in 1000 frequency showed no change. Because all patients had alopecia, their immune responses might differ from healthy ones.

TCRdb reanalysed the RACE reads using MiXCR and keeps one entry per CDR3 protein. The sample lists approximately 350,000 distinct CDR3 sequences; under 8% were seen once. Trimming left V 3 bases short and J 0 bases short, with 11 bases between. The CDR3 spans 15 residues. Germline V lookup: CDR1 KGHSH, CDR2 LQKENI. A word on this clonotype: Its target is not known.

Time point meaning: patch test 1, 2 weeks after DPC sensitization. This sample's treatment: therapeutic diphenylcyclopropenone sensitization with weekly scalp DPC. The chain recombines TRBV18 with TRBJ1-1; a weak D match, TRBD1 (5 bases). The receptor was isolated from a woman aged 18-30 years with alopecia areata. Some clones in this sample may be carry-over from other donors' samples. The sequencing here drew on whole blood, taken in connection with sensitization to the hapten diphenylcyclopropenone (DPC). CDR3 region: CASSPRQTVNTEAFF. DNA for the CDR3: TGTGCCAGCTCACCGCGACAGACGGTGAACACTGAAGCTTTCTTT.